Following are 12 T cell receptor beta chains from one sample sequenced in a study of beta chain features in type 1 diabetes. All of the isolated RNA was reverse transcribed, so expressed TCRB transcripts were sequenced. Clones were read by immunoSEQ multiplex PCR, and TCRdb kept only the in-frame ones, dropping some. Of 300,000 to 350,000 clones detected, around 8.5% appear once; the ten largest clones hold approximately 1%. Study-wide results and caveats: Shortening that was moderate but significant affected the TCRB CDR3s of Type 1 diabetes patients in all four CD4+ subsets.

For these TCRs, the target antigens are not known. Sequencing input: central memory CD4+ T cells from blood. These receptor sequences come from a man under 40 with type 1 diabetes.

The chain combines TRBV4-1 with TRBJ1-6, with 9 nucleotides matching TRBD1. CDR1 is MGHRA, CDR2 YSYEKL, per germline. Trimming removed 0 bases from V and 10 bases from J; junction bases left unmatched: 7. This CDR3 contains 16 residues. The CDR3 reads CASSQDGTGGRSPLHF. CDR3 nucleotide sequence: TGCGCCAGCAGCCAAGATGGCACAGGGGGCAGATCACCCCTCCACTTT.

There are a few counts of this clone. The V and J genes are TRBV11-2 and TRBJ1-1; D is unclear. Trimming shortened V by 3 bases and J by 4 bases, and 12 bases separated the two germline ends. CDR3 length equals 14 residues. Germline V lookup: CDR1 SGHAT, CDR2 FQNNGV. CDR3 region: CASSFDRAVTEAFF. In nucleotides, the CDR3 is TGTGCCAGCAGCTTTGACCGGGCGGTCACTGAAGCTTTCTTT.

This sequence joins TRBV6-4 and TRBJ2-7, with D possibly being TRBD2 (5 bases). Germline lookup yields CDR1 MRHNA and CDR2 SNTAGT. This CDR3 has 13 amino acids. Trimming removed 3 bases at V and 0 bases at J, with 6 bases between. The chain's CDR3 is CASSDRGSYEQYF. CDR3 sequence (DNA): TGTGCCAGCAGTGATCGGGGCTCCTACGAGCAGTACTTC.

This sequence joins TRBV5-8 and TRBJ2-7; weak D call: TRBD1 (5 bases). Trimming stripped 5 bases from V and 5 bases from J, with 17 bases between. The CDR3 sequence is 14 residues long. Looked up from germline, CDR1 is SGHTS and CDR2 is YDEGEE. The CDR3: CASRNRRGQNEQYF. The DNA of the CDR3 is TGTGCCAGCAGAAACAGAAGGGGCCAAAACGAGCAGTACTTC.

The V and J genes are TRBV27 and TRBJ1-6; D is perhaps TRBD1 (5 bases). The germline CDR1 and CDR2 sequences are MNHEY and SMNVEV (reference sequence). The CDR3 is 13 residues long. Trimming stripped 5 bases from V and 14 bases from J, with 16 bases between. CDR3 residues: CASSVGTPSTLHF. The CDR3 DNA reads as TGTGCCAGCAGTGTCGGGACTCCTTCCACCCTCCACTTT.

This clone has more than one count but fewer than ten. CDR3 residues: CASQGAGVNTGELFF. CDR3 in DNA: TGTGCCAGCCAAGGGGCAGGGGTTAACACCGGGGAGCTGTTTTTT. The V gene is TRBV7-8, the J gene TRBJ2-2; a weak D match, TRBD1 (6 bases). In germline, CDR1 is SGHVS, CDR2 FQNEAQ. The CDR3 consists of 15 residues. Trimming took 8 bases from V and 2 from J, leaving 15 bases between them.

The chain uses TRBV10-3 and TRBJ1-2; TRBD1 matches at 9 bases. The CDR3 runs 13 residues. Germline CDR1 ENHRY, CDR2 SYGVKD. The J segment lost 8 bases and the V segment lost 10 bases, leaving 11 bases of the junction unmatched. CDR3 DNA sequence: TGTGCCACCCGGGACAGGGAAGCCGGGGGCTACACCTTC. This encodes CATRDREAGGYTF.

This clone was seen a handful of times. The rearrangement links TRBV28 to TRBJ1-2, with D uncertain. This CDR3 has 16 residues. V lost 5 bases, J lost 0 bases, and 16 bases lay in between. Germline-derived CDR1 and CDR2 are MDHEN and SYDVKM. The CDR3, as DNA: TGTGCCAGCAGTCCAAGGGTAGTGGTCTCTAACTATGGCTACACCTTC. Its protein product is CASSPRVVVSNYGYTF.

This clone has just a few counts. The chain is built from TRBV11-2 and TRBJ2-2, with TRBD1 matching 7 bases. The length of the CDR3 is 15 residues. CDR1 is SGHAT, CDR2 FQNNGV, per germline. The V and J ends lost 4 bases and 7 bases, in that order; junction bases with no gene match: 9. The CDR3 spells CASSYWTGGFGELFF. The CDR3 DNA follows: TGTGCCAGCAGCTATTGGACAGGTGGATTCGGGGAGCTGTTTTTT. Full variable domain (rest looked up from reference TRBV11-2 and TRBJ2-2): EAGVAQSPRYKIIEKRQSVAFWCNPISGHATLYWYQQILGQGPKLLIQFQNNGVVDDSQLPKDRFSAERLKGVDSTLKIQPAKLEDSAVYLCASSYWTGGFGELFFGEGSRLTVL.

This sequence joins TRBV4-3 and TRBJ1-5; a weak D match, TRBD1 (6 bases). Germline V CDR1 and CDR2: LGHNA, YSLEER. This CDR3 has 14 residues. V dropped 2 bases and J dropped 7 bases, with 12 bases sitting between them. The CDR3 DNA reads as TGCGCCAGCAGCCAAACGGGGGGCGCGCAGCCCCAGCATTTT. It is translated as CASSQTGGAQPQHF.

The table lists this clone with a few counts. The chain carries TRBV2 and TRBJ2-3, with 13 bases lining up with TRBD2. V was pared by 9 bases and J by 2 bases, with 11 bases of the junction left unmatched. Germline V gene sequence: CDR1 SNHLY, CDR2 FYNNEI. The CDR3 runs 17 residues. CDR3 DNA sequence: TGTGCCAGTGAAGGGTTTGGGACTAGCGGGGACACAGATACGCAGTATTTT. This codes for CASEGFGTSGDTDTQYF.

The V gene is TRBV5-6, the J gene TRBJ2-5; D may be TRBD1 or TRBD2 (5 bases each). The V gene lost 2 bases and the J gene lost 5 bases, with 16 bases spanning the gap. Germline lookup yields CDR1 SGHDT and CDR2 YYEEEE. CDR3 length: 15 residues. The CDR3 sequence is CASSFGVGGTETQYF. As DNA, the CDR3 is TGTGCCAGCAGCTTCGGAGTTGGGGGAACGGAGACCCAGTACTTC.